The rows below give T cell receptor beta chains drawn from one sample of a study of neurological immune-mediated disorders. TCRdb re-called the 5' RACE reads through MiXCR, storing one row per CDR3 protein. The sample has 60,000 to 85,000 distinct CDR3 sequences; roughly 4.8% are singletons. Sequencing was performed on PBMCs. The receptors stem from a woman in her thirties with multiple sclerosis. Both conserved end residues are part of each CDR3. A D gene is named only where the DNA matches it firmly. Clone size appears in some rows only: once, few, many, or a class for an expanded clone.

V gene	J gene	D gene	clone size	CDR3 protein	CDR3 DNA
TRBV5-1	TRBJ2-3	.	many	CASREQGPTDTQYF	TGCGCCAGCCGCGAGCAGGGCCCCACAGATACGCAGTATTTT
TRBV30	TRBJ2-6	TRBD2	many	CAWTGGRGPPPERANVLTF	TGTGCCTGGACGGGCGGGAGGGGCCCCCCCCCAGAGCGGGCCAACGTCCTGACTTTC
TRBV2	TRBJ2-5	TRBD2	.	CASSGTSQNQCF	TGTGCCAGCAGCGGGACTAGCCAAAACCAGTGCTTC
TRBV15	TRBJ2-3	.	medium-sized	CATSRDPTGTVSDTQYF	TGTGCCACCAGCAGAGACCCGACTGGTACGGTCTCAGATACGCAGTATTTT
TRBV20-1	TRBJ1-1	.	few	CSASPSLITEAFF	TGCAGTGCTAGCCCCAGCCTTATCACTGAAGCTTTCTTT
TRBV29-1	TRBJ2-1	.	many	CSAHPGTHSANEQFF	TGCAGCGCCCATCCCGGGACCCATTCGGCCAATGAGCAGTTCTTC
TRBV12-3/TRBV12-4	TRBJ1-3	TRBD1	many	CASSGTEGTIYF	TGTGCCAGCAGTGGGACAGAGGGCACCATATATTTT
TRBV4-1	TRBJ2-5	.	.	CASSLLARLETQYF	TGCGCCAGCAGCCTCCTGGCCCGGTTAGAGACCCAGTACTTC
TRBV11-2	TRBJ2-2	TRBD1	many	CASSSTGGIGSVANTGELFF	TGTGCCAGCAGCTCCACAGGGGGCATTGGTAGTGTCGCGAACACCGGGGAGCTGTTTTTT
TRBV12-3/TRBV12-4	TRBJ1-5	.	many	CASSTGSQPQHF	TGTGCCAGCAGCACAGGGTCCCAGCCCCAGCATTTT
TRBV20-1	TRBJ2-7	TRBD2	few	CSGVAGGLTYEQYF	TGCAGTGGGGTAGCGGGAGGGCTGACCTACGAGCAGTACTTC
TRBV20-1	TRBJ1-1	TRBD1	many	CSAREKDRGLTEAFF	TGCAGTGCTAGAGAGAAGGACAGGGGGCTCACTGAAGCTTTCTTT
TRBV5-6	TRBJ1-2	TRBD1	many	CASSFDRDGYTF	TGTGCCAGCAGCTTCGACAGGGATGGCTACACCTTC